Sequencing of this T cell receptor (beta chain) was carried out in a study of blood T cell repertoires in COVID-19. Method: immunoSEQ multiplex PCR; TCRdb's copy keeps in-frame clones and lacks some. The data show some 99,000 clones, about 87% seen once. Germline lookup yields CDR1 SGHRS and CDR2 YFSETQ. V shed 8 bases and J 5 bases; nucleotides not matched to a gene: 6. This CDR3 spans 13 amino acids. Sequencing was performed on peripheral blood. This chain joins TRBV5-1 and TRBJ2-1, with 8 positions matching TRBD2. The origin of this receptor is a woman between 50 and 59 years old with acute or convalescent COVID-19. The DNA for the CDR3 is TGCGCCAGTCGGGGGGGCTTTCACAATGAGCAGTTCTTC. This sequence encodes CASRGGFHNEQFF.